Described below is a single T cell receptor (beta chain) sequence and its context. Participants' own reports of clinical history determined their cohort assignment. What the recovered Cohort 3 donors had was two negative PCRs, clearance, or symptom resolution. This sample was taken from a study of blood T cell repertoires in COVID-19. Germline-derived CDR1 and CDR2 are MDHEN and SYDVKM. V was trimmed by 5 bases and J by 6 bases, leaving 14 bases between them. CDR3 length: 14 residues. Original analysis: Estimation of nucleated cell counts was performed using reference gene primer amplification. The repertoire was sequenced with immunoSEQ multiplex PCR; TCRdb's copy has only in-frame clones and lacks some. V, J and clone size are those of that table, while D and trimming were read from the DNA. This sample has about 230,000 clones, with 70% to 90% found just once.

The sequenced material came from PBMCs or T cells enriched from blood (not recorded which). This receptor was taken from a man younger than 30 who had recovered from COVID-19. The chain joins TRBV28 to TRBJ2-1, with D possibly matching TRBD1 (6 bases). The CDR3 loop is CASSVGSQGNEQFF. For the CDR3, the DNA is TGTGCCAGCAGTGTGGGGTCACAGGGCAATGAGCAGTTCTTC.